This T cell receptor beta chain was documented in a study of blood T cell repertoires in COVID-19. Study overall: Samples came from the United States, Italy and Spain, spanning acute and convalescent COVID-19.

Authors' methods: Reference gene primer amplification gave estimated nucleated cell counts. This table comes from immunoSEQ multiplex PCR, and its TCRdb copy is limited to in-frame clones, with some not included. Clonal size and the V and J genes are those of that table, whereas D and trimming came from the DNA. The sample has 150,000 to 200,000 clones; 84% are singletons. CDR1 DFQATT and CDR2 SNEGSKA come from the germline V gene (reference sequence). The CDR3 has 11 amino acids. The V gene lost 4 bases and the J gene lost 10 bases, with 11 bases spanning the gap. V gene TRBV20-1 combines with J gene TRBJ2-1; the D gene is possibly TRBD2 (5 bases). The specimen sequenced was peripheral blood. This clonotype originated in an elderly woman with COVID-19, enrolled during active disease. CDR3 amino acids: CSATLGIEQFF. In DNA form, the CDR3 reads TGCAGTGCTACACTAGGCATAGAGCAGTTCTTC.